This T cell receptor (beta chain) was documented in a study of a mutant IDH1 vaccine in newly diagnosed glioma (dated by TCRdb to the early 2020s). Describing the broader study: The approximately 30 treated patients were around 62% male and roughly 40% female, with a mean age of about 38 years. Before enrollment, most patients had been given radiochemotherapy with temozolomide as standard therapy, while the rest had received either radiotherapy alone or temozolomide alone. Peripheral blood samples were drawn at six visits, namely V03 (baseline), V05, V07, V10, V12 and V13. For exploratory analyses, about 25 treated patients had longitudinal TCRB deep sequencing done wherever samples were available. Results the study describes overall, beyond this receptor: Immune responses induced by the vaccine were seen in around 93% of patients across multiple MHC alleles. Selection of PBMC samples for TCRB deep sequencing was based on availability. Pseudoprogression seemed to be unrelated to changes in the top peripheral T cell clonotypes found by TCRB sequencing. According to the authors, sample limitations meant that analyses of patient blood samples could not be reproduced.

Regarding this clone: The clone's antigen remains unknown. Base qualities are not recorded, but no much larger clone differs from it by a single base.

Libraries were prepared through the immunoSEQ multiplex PCR assay. Rearranged TCR beta chain sequences were amplified with the hsTCRB Kit following the manufacturer's protocol. An Illumina MiSeq was used to sequence the TCRB libraries. Turning to the authors' computational methods: The kit vendor's proprietary platform handled demultiplexing, trimming and gene mapping. Sourced from immuneACCESS, this table was stored by TCRdb with only in-frame sequences that have V and J called. A share of the clones is absent; for the studies checked, an unresolved V gene accounts for under half, and the remainder has no known explanation. D and trimming were read from the DNA, whereas the V and J calls and clone size are those reported in that table. For this sample the table gives about 69,000 clones, of which 86% were detected only once. The top ten constitute 2.9% of the sample. The time point label of this sample denotes: baseline, week 1 (first vaccination visit). Read against the paper, the sample's treatment or condition label means: pre-vaccination baseline after standard-of-care therapy. Newly diagnosed WHO grade 3 or 4 IDH1-mutant astrocytomas showing loss of nuclear ATRX were present in the donors. The samples were drawn from NOA16, a multicentre, single-arm, open-label phase I trial in Germany that tested a mutant IDH1 peptide vaccine in humans for the first time. Visit V03 blood draws served as the baseline sample for immunogenicity testing. Genomic DNA for TCRB sequencing was isolated from EDTA blood with the DNeasy Blood and Tissue Kit.

The CDR1 and CDR2 encoded by the germline V gene (reference sequence) are SGHNT and YYREEE. A distance of 17 bases separates the germline ends of V and J, which lose 0 bases and 7 bases respectively. From the cysteine through the phenylalanine, the CDR3 covers 15 amino acids. Only the CDR3 portion is preserved as DNA: 45 bases, with reading frame beginning at the first base. The TCR was taken from a man aged 25-40 years with glioma. The chain uses TRBV5-4 and TRBJ2-7, and perhaps TRBD2 as D gene, on 6 matching bases. This sample comprised PBMCs, obtained from a glioma patient treated with radiotherapy, temozolomide or both. The base sequence is TGTGCCAGCAGCTTGGGAGGCCTAGCGCCTGGAGAGCAGTACTTC. This sequence encodes CASSLGGLAPGEQYF.